Following are 15 T cell receptor beta chains from one sample sequenced in a study of blood T cell repertoires in COVID-19. The repertoire was sequenced with immunoSEQ multiplex PCR; TCRdb's copy has only in-frame clones and lacks some. This sample has tens of thousands of clones, with 70% to 90% found just once. What was sequenced was peripheral blood. These receptor sequences come from a woman at least 80 years old in a cohort sampled during active or convalescent COVID-19.

The V and J genes are TRBV19 and TRBJ2-7; 7 bases are a match to TRBD2. CDR1 is LNHDA and CDR2 is SQIVND in the germline V gene (reference sequence). With V trimmed by 10 bases and J by 7 bases, 10 bases remained unmatched. The CDR3 covers 12 residues. CDR3 in DNA: TGTGCCATTCCCTCCTCCGGGGGGGAGCAGTACGTC. Its protein product is CAIPSSGGEQYV.

This clone came up many times. The rearrangement joins TRBV6-5 to TRBJ2-6, with 8 bases fitting TRBD1. V gave up 6 bases and J gave up 2 bases; unmatched junction bases: 3. There are 15 residues in the CDR3. CDR1 is MNHEY and CDR2 is SVGAGI in the germline V gene. The CDR3 is CASRHRGTGANVLTF. The CDR3 nucleotides read TGTGCCAGCAGGCACAGGGGGACTGGGGCCAACGTCCTGACTTTC.

The genes are TRBV29-1 and TRBJ2-1; 8 bases map to TRBD2. Germline V gene sequence: CDR1 SQVTM, CDR2 ANQGSEA. This CDR3 contains 12 residues. V lost 6 bases, J lost 6 bases, and 4 bases stayed unmatched. CDR3 amino acids: CSVAGGLNEQFF. The CDR3 DNA follows: TGCAGCGTGGCGGGGGGCCTCAATGAGCAGTTCTTC.

The chain uses TRBV7-9 and TRBJ1-1; 7 nucleotides agree with TRBD1. This CDR3 comprises 16 residues. The V segment lost 1 base and the J segment 4 bases; nucleotides outside the gene matches: 9. The germline CDR1 and CDR2 sequences are SEHNR and FQNEAQ (reference sequence). The chain's CDR3 is CASSLEGTVPGTEAFF. CDR3 bases: TGTGCCAGCAGCTTAGAGGGGACAGTCCCGGGCACTGAAGCTTTCTTT.

The rearrangement joins TRBV10-2 to TRBJ2-1, with a weak D call TRBD2 (5 bases). V dropped 2 bases and J dropped 0 bases, with 11 bases sitting between them. The germline CDR1 and CDR2 sequences are WSHSY and SAAADI. The CDR3 contains 16 residues. The CDR3 is CASSERPRGSYNEQFF. The CDR3 coding sequence is TGCGCCAGCAGTGAGAGGCCTCGGGGCTCCTACAATGAGCAGTTCTTC.

The V and J genes are TRBV6-1 and TRBJ1-5, with 8 positions matching TRBD1. Losses at the gene ends were 4 bases for V and 3 bases for J; bases not matched to a gene: 11. The V gene's germline CDR1 is MNHNS and CDR2 SASEGT. The CDR3 has 17 residues. The CDR3 DNA is TGTGCCAGCAGTGCCCCCGGGGACAGGTGGGACAATCAGCCCCAGCATTTT. It yields the protein CASSAPGDRWDNQPQHF.

This clone turned up a few times. V gene TRBV10-1 combines with J gene TRBJ2-7, with D possibly matching TRBD2 (5 bases). The CDR3 is 14 amino acids. CDR1 WNHNN and CDR2 SYGVQD come from the germline V gene (reference sequence). V lost 10 bases and J lost 2, with 18 bases in between. The CDR3 bases are TGCGCCAAGTCTGACGGACTTCGCCCCTACGAGCAGTACTTC. Encoded protein: CAKSDGLRPYEQYF.

The V call is TRBV30, the J call TRBJ2-5; D may be TRBD1 (5 bases). CDR1 GTSNPN and CDR2 SVGIG come from the germline V gene (reference sequence). The CDR3 has 14 amino acids. V lost 0 bases and J 9 bases, leaving 17 bases between the germline ends. The CDR3 reads CAWSVLGRSQAQYF. In DNA form, the CDR3 reads TGTGCCTGGAGTGTACTGGGGCGGTCCCAGGCCCAGTACTTC.

V is TRBV25-1 and J is TRBJ2-2; D might be TRBD2 (6 bases). CDR3 length: 14 amino acids. Between the trimmed V and J ends, which lost 7 bases and 1 base, there was a span of 10 bases. Germline values: CDR1 MGHDK, CDR2 SYGVNS. CDR3 sequence reads: CASTGTLNTGELFF. For the CDR3, the DNA is TGTGCCAGCACCGGGACTTTGAACACCGGGGAGCTGTTTTTT.

This rearrangement joins TRBV19 to TRBJ1-2; 12 bases fit TRBD1. CDR3 length equals 15 residues. In germline, CDR1 is LNHDA, CDR2 SQIVND (reference sequence). J gave up 3 bases and V 7 bases, and 6 bases lay outside the gene matches. The CDR3 loop reads CASTAGQGAYYGYTF. The CDR3, as DNA: TGTGCCAGTACCGCGGGACAGGGGGCATACTATGGCTACACCTTC.

The chain combines TRBV30 with TRBJ1-4, with 8 bases aligning to TRBD1. Germline V gene sequence: CDR1 GTSNPN, CDR2 SVGIG (reference sequence). The CDR3 has 15 amino acids. Trimming removed 4 bases from V and 7 bases from J; junction bases left unmatched: 11. CDR3 residues: CAWTLAGGRIEKLFF. As DNA, the CDR3 is TGTGCCTGGACCCTAGCAGGGGGCAGGATTGAAAAACTGTTTTTT.

V gene TRBV2 combines with J gene TRBJ2-7, with D maybe TRBD2 (5 bases). The length of the CDR3 is 15 residues. The V gene lost 5 bases and the J gene lost 3 bases, with 17 bases spanning the gap. Per the germline V gene, CDR1 is SNHLY and CDR2 is FYNNEI. The CDR3: CASSSTHERDYEQYF. CDR3 nucleotide sequence: TGTGCCAGCAGTTCTACCCACGAGAGGGACTACGAGCAGTACTTC.

The chain recombines TRBV2 with TRBJ1-2; a weak D match, TRBD1 (6 bases). The V end was cut by 1 base, the J end by 4 bases, with 10 bases between. Germline V lookup: CDR1 SNHLY, CDR2 FYNNEI. There are 14 residues in the CDR3. The CDR3 loop reads CASSEVSGVYGYTF. CDR3 sequence (DNA): TGTGCCAGCAGTGAAGTTTCAGGGGTCTATGGCTACACCTTC.

The sample holds one count of this clone. The chain uses TRBV3-1 (or the pseudogene TRBV3-2) and TRBJ2-1; weak D call: TRBD2 (6 bases). The CDR3 loop spans 12 amino acids. The V gene lost 9 bases and the J gene lost 12 bases, with 18 bases spanning the gap. Germline CDR1 reads LGHDT; CDR2 reads YNNKEL (reference sequence). CDR3 loop: CASGGAGWGQFF. In DNA, the CDR3 is TGTGCCAGTGGAGGAGCGGGCTGGGGGCAGTTCTTC.

The chain has TRBV29-1 and TRBJ2-5; D uncertain. The CDR3 contains 15 residues. V shed 1 base and J shed 4 bases, with 16 bases lying between them. From germline, CDR1 is SQVTM and CDR2 ANQGSEA. Written as DNA, the CDR3 is TGCAGCGTTGAAGGCGAGGTCCAGCGTGTAGAGACCCAGTACTTC. This translates into CSVEGEVQRVETQYF. Drawing the rest from reference TRBV29-1 and TRBJ2-5, the complete variable domain is SAVISQKPSRDICQRGTSLTIQCQVDSQVTMMFWYRQQPGQSLTLIATANQGSEATYESGFVIDKFPISRPNLTFSTLTVSNMSPEDSSIYLCSVEGEVQRVETQYFGPGTRLLVL.